Included here is one T cell receptor beta chain sequence, with context. The record originates from a study of human T cells and chemical hapten exposure. The overall study: Alopecia areata, totalis or universalis was found in mostly female patients.

Described time point: patch test 2, 6 weeks after DPC sensitization. Treatment noted: therapeutic diphenylcyclopropenone sensitization with weekly scalp DPC. TCRdb reanalysed the RACE reads using MiXCR and keeps one entry per CDR3 protein. The data contain some 80,000 distinct CDR3 sequences, under 14% of them singletons. CDR3 length equals 19 residues. V lost 3 bases to trimming and J lost 4 bases; unmatched junction nucleotides: 12. In germline, CDR1 is SGHKS, CDR2 YYEKEE (reference sequence). The sequencing used whole blood, collected in connection with sensitization to the hapten diphenylcyclopropenone (DPC). The chain employs TRBV5-5 and TRBJ2-1; TRBD2 agrees at 14 bases. The TCR comes from a young man with alopecia areata. Some clones in this sample may be carry-over from other donors' samples. The CDR3 is CASSSGLAGAPTIYNEQFF. The CDR3 DNA sequence: TGTGCCAGCAGCTCGGGACTAGCGGGGGCTCCGACGATATACAATGAGCAGTTCTTC.